A single T cell receptor beta chain is shown here with its context. Its antigen remains unidentified. Per-base quality was not reported, and no clone a single base away is much larger than it. Reading from cysteine to phenylalanine, the CDR3 counts 13 amino acids. Only CDR3 DNA remains: 39 bases, in frame from the first base. As encoded in the germline V gene (reference sequence), CDR1 is GTSNPN while CDR2 is SVGIG. Trimming takes 3 bases from V and 6 bases from J, and the germline ends sit 12 bases apart. The cohort consisted of hundreds of healthy bone marrow donors. At the time of sampling, all cohort members were nominally healthy, though unrecorded immune exposures were likely present. The donor was CMV seropositive and was included in the group of some 290 seropositive cohort members. A peripheral blood sample was collected from each donor, and TCR beta sequencing was performed on peripheral blood mononuclear cells. Genomic DNA was extracted from the blood cell samples with the Qiagen DNeasy Blood Extraction Kit.

This specimen belongs to a study of cytomegalovirus exposure and HLA in healthy donors (dated by TCRdb to between 2016 and 2019). About the full investigation: An earlier analysis of several hundred of the donors reported 276 Gb of sequence data and 117 million unique TCR beta sequences obtained from 150 million to 200 million T cells. Besides the first cohort of about 730 subjects, a separate validation cohort made up of roughly 120 different subjects was used. Typing coverage differed by locus: A, B, C, DRB1 and DQB1 were typed in roughly 620-640 donors, DQA1 in about 500, DPA1 in 600 to 610, and DPB1 in roughly 450. Rather than using new phenotypic data, the later analysis identified candidate immune exposures from TCR beta sequences and from how often those sequences occurred across donors. In a later genetic analysis, genome-wide SNP genotypes for about 55% of the roughly 700 donors were used, and that subset was treated as a discovery cohort. An early release covering roughly 580 HLA-typed donors comprised about 300 gigabases of sequencing data and 85 million to 100 million unique TCR sequences. HLA typing covered class I and class II loci at four-digit resolution. Donor age, sex, ethnicity and CMV serostatus were collected together with the repertoire data. The study aimed to test whether signatures of past pathogen exposure could be identified by cataloging public T cell receptors. In a later analysis, previously published TCR beta repertoires from 666 donors were re-analyzed and high-resolution HLA genotyping was added so that TCR occurrence patterns could be studied. An earlier analysis of 587 of the donors applied high-throughput TCR beta sequencing to assess whether each TCR beta V gene segment acted as functional or pseudogenic. All discovery cohort repertoires had been generated using a single sequencing platform. Across some 400 genotyped donors of the cohort, an average of roughly 230,000 unique TCR beta nucleotide sequences per donor were sequenced, and 15% to 20% of those sequences were non-productive. Using immunosequencing, the study profiled T cell repertoires from 666 subjects and related those repertoires to cytomegalovirus serostatus. About 5 DR-DQ haplotypes were handled as single units for association and clustering, since linkage in the cohort was strong. Among the roughly 370 genotyped donors, around 81% belonged to the genetic ancestry cluster associated with self-reported Caucasian donors. High-throughput TCR immunosequencing, statistical association of individual TCRs with disease status, and machine learning were combined to predict cytomegalovirus infection status. Results and caveats for the whole study, not just this receptor: Because counts were too low, about 15 rarely observed V segments, including chromosome 9 orphons, were left out of the earlier analysis of several hundred of the donors. In both the original and validation cohorts, the classifier was reported to diagnose cytomegalovirus status with high specificity and sensitivity. Presence/absence analyses assumed roughly uniform sequencing depth across donors, an assumption that may not hold. CMV serostatus was the only immune exposure information available for the cohort. According to the authors, the approach could potentially be generalized to other disease states and immunological phenotypes. In this cohort, only TCR beta chains were sequenced, and detectable features were limited by the absence of alpha or paired-chain data. Compared with the approximately 700-donor mean, donors in an Asian-associated ancestry cluster had fewer N-insertions in productive TCRs, according to a later genetic analysis. Linkage disequilibrium might explain the correlated functional status among segregating V segments, but an unknown experimental factor could not be ruled out. A later genetic analysis associated a missense DCLRE1C variant with V-gene and J-gene trimming of TCR beta chains, and an independent cohort replicated the association. In the study, around 150 TCR beta chains were listed as associated with cytomegalovirus. The 87-base-pair reads could not distinguish some IMGT-functional V segments, including TRBV6-2 and TRBV6-3, so those segments were excluded. In an earlier analysis of some 550 of the donors, most TCR beta V segments were observed in productive rearrangements about 87% or about 30% of the time, broadly matching IMGT annotations. Across donors, most TCR sequences were observed very rarely, whereas some public TCRs were present in many individuals. A cluster of highly shared sequence variants was judged likely to be a technical artifact of the sequencing pipeline. A few of the identified cytomegalovirus-associated TCR beta chains were confirmed in vitro to be specific for cytomegalovirus antigens. In a later analysis, the rate of TCR association differed among HLA loci, with DRB1 alleles having the most associated TCRs and HLA-C alleles having the fewest. Assigning TCR associations to individual alleles was difficult when HLA alleles, especially DR and DQ, strongly co-occurred. Specific HLA alleles were associated with roughly 17,000 TCR beta sequences at a false discovery rate of 0.05 in a later analysis. In a later analysis, most CMV-associated TCR beta chains were found to appear HLA-restricted, with HLA associations seemingly driven largely by CMV exposure. A further reported finding was that TCR beta sequences accurately predicted the HLA-A and HLA-B alleles for most subjects in the first cohort. In a later analysis, several top co-occurrence clusters were reported to appear linked to parvovirus B19, influenza, CMV and Epstein-Barr virus. Because some donors lacked HLA typing at each locus, the association tests relied only on the typed subset. In a later analysis, HLA-associated TCR beta chains were found to be more clonally expanded and to have lower generation probabilities than equally common non-associated chains.

The library was obtained by the immunoSEQ multiplex PCR assay. The multiplex PCR relied on a mix of 60 forward primers for TCR Vbeta segments and 13 reverse primers for TCR Jbeta segments. The CDR3 region of rearranged TCR beta genes was amplified from genomic DNA by a multiplex PCR assay. Amplified TCR beta libraries were sequenced as 87-base-pair reads on the Illumina HiSeq System. The published analysis was carried out like this. Across the 700 or so repertoires, a later analysis counted roughly 84 million unique TCR beta chains, 8.5 million to 12 million of which were shared by at least two donors. A nearest-neighbor algorithm error-corrected the raw reads and collapsed the reads into unique sequences, merging closely related sequences to remove PCR and sequencing errors. CDR3 sequences were aligned to IMGT reference sequences to assign V, D and J gene segments. Each retained sequence needed at least a six-nucleotide match to both a V gene segment and a J gene segment. Rearrangements were classified as productive when the CDR3 lacked stop codons and remained in frame with V and J, and all other rearrangements were classified as non-productive. Following IMGT convention, CDR3 was defined as the stretch from the second conserved V-encoded cysteine up to the conserved J-encoded phenylalanine. The earlier analysis of about 590 of the donors excluded sequences that lacked an unambiguous match to a single V gene segment. An earlier analysis of fewer than 750 of the donors classified V segments as functional when productive rearrangements were above 56.7% and as segregating when the standard deviation between donors was above 5%. A statistical classification framework was developed to diagnose cytomegalovirus status using the catalog of TCR beta chain sequences. In a later analysis, TCR nucleotide sequences were compared against IMGT/GENE-DB human TR gene sequences so that V and J genes could be assigned. A later analysis assigned CDR3 sequences and most-parsimonious VDJ recombination scenarios with the TCRdist pipeline. In a later analysis, every TCR beta chain was defined by the combination of its CDR3 amino acid sequence and its V-gene family, and reads without a unique V-gene family were dropped. To address suspected cross-contamination and a sequencing artifact, a later analysis removed 450 to 700 highly shared, low-generation-probability nucleotide sequences. In a later analysis, a clonal expansion index for each public chain was calculated from normalized within-repertoire ranks of inferred template counts. In a later analysis, generation probabilities were computed using a VDJ recombination model fitted to out-of-frame rearrangements, and the results were checked against IGoR. In a later analysis, TCR-TCR, TCR-HLA and TCR-CMV co-occurrence was scored with hypergeometric tests, and a repertoire-size bias correction was applied to TCR pairs. False discovery rates were estimated in a later analysis by permuting HLA or CMV assignments 20 times. In a later analysis, co-occurring TCRs were grouped using DBSCAN, with TCRdist sequence similarity added in when clustering inside HLA-allele-positive subsets. Repertoires with fewer than 30,000 or more than 120,000 public chains, plus five repertoires with anomalous nucleotide sharing, were excluded from co-occurrence clustering. TCRdb re-hosts the immuneACCESS table, in-frame sequences only. Its copies lack some clones; in the studies checked, an unresolved V gene accounts for under half of them, and the cause for the rest is not known. Clonal size and the V and J genes are those of that table, whereas D and trimming came from the DNA. The sample includes around 300,000 clones, with approximately 85% observed a single time. Of the sample, about 2% falls within the top ten clones.

The chain uses TRBV30 and TRBJ1-5; perhaps TRBD1 is the D gene, with 5 bases matching. This TCR was recovered from a woman aged 40 to 49 in good health and CMV-seropositive. Sequencing was carried out using PBMCs. The nucleotide sequence is TGTGCCTGGAGGGGCGGGGCCGGTCAGCCCCAGCATTTT. Protein translation: CAWRGGAGQPQHF. The reference TRBV30 and TRBJ1-5 proteins fill in what lies around the CDR3, so the full variable domain reads SQTIHQWPATLVQPVGSPLSLECTVEGTSNPNLYWYRQAAGRGLQLLFYSVGIGQISSEVPQNLSASRPQDRQFILSSKKLLLSDSGFYLCAWRGGAGQPQHFGDGTRLSIL.